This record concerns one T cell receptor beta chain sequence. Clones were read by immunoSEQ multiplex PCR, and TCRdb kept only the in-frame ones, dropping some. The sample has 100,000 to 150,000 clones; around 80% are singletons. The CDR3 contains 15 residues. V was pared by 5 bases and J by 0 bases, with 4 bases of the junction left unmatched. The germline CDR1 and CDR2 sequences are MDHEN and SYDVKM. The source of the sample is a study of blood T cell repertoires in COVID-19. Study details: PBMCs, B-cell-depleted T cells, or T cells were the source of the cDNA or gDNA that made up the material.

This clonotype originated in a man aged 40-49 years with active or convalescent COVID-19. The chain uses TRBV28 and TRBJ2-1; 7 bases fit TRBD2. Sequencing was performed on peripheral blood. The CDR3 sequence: CASSLAVISYNEQFF. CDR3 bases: TGTGCCAGCAGTCTAGCGGTAATCTCCTACAATGAGCAGTTCTTC.